A single sample is the source of the 3 T cell receptor beta chains below, sequenced in a study of blood T cell repertoires in COVID-19. Repertoires were generated with immunoSEQ multiplex PCR, while TCRdb's copy carries only in-frame clones and drops some. This table holds 320,000 or so clones, 89% found once. The sequenced material came from PBMCs or T cells enriched from blood (not recorded which). These TCRs come from a man aged 55-75 years who had recovered from COVID-19.

V usage is TRBV9 and J usage is TRBJ1-3; D is unresolved. The CDR3 has 14 amino acids. Trimming pared 7 bases from V and 0 bases from J, leaving 11 bases between. Germline loops: CDR1 SGDLS, CDR2 YYNGEE. The CDR3 DNA reads TGTGCCAGCCGAGGAGAAGGCTCTGGAAACACCATATATTTT. Its translation is CASRGEGSGNTIYF.

V is TRBV5-1 and J is TRBJ1-1; 7 nucleotides line up with TRBD1. Germline values: CDR1 SGHRS, CDR2 YFSETQ. The CDR3 runs 12 residues. The V segment lost 3 bases and the J segment 9 bases; nucleotides outside the gene matches: 5. CDR3 bases: TGCGCCAGCAGCTCCGGGACAGAGCAAGCTTTCTTT. Translation gives CASSSGTEQAFF.

J is TRBJ2-5 and V is TRBV24-1; 8 bases fit TRBD2. After removal of 4 bases from V and 2 bases from J, the junction contained 5 bases not matched to a gene. Germline CDR1 KGHDR, CDR2 SFDVKD. The CDR3 is 15 residues long. The CDR3 sequence: CATSDPRGGQETQYF. The CDR3 nucleotides read TGTGCCACCAGTGACCCCCGGGGGGGGCAAGAGACCCAGTACTTC.